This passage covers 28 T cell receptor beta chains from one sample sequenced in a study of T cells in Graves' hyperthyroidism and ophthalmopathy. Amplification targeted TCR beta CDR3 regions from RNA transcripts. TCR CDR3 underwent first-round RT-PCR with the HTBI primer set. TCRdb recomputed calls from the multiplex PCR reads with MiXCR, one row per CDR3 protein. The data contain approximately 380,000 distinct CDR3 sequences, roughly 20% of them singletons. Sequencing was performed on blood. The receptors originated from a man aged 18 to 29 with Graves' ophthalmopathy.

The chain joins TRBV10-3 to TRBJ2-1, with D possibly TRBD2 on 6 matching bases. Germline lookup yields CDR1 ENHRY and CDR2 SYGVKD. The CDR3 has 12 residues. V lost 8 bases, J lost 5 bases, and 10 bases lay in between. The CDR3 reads CAIWGGDNEQFF. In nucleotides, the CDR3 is TGTGCCATCTGGGGCGGGGACAATGAGCAGTTCTTC.

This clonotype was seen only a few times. The CDR3: CASSRLQTQPQHF. Written as DNA, the CDR3 is TGTGCCAGCAGCCGCCTTCAAACGCAGCCCCAGCATTTT. The rearrangement uses TRBV7-9 and TRBJ1-5; unclear D gene. Trimming left V 5 bases short and J 7 bases short, with 12 bases between. The CDR3 covers 13 residues. From germline, CDR1 is SEHNR and CDR2 FQNEAQ (reference sequence).

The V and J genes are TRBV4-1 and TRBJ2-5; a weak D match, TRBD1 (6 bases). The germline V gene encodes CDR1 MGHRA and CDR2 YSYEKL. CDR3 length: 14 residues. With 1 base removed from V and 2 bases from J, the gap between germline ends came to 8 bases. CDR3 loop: CASSQADRQETQYF. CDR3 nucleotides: TGCGCCAGCAGCCAAGCTGACAGGCAAGAGACCCAGTACTTC.

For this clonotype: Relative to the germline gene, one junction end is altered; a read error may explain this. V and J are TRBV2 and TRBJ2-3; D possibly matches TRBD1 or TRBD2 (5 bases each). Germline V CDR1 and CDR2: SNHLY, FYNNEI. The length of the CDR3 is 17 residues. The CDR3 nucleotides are TGTGTCAGCAGTGAAGAACTGGGGGTGGCAGGTACAGATACGCAGTATTTT. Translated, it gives CVSSEELGVAGTDTQYF.

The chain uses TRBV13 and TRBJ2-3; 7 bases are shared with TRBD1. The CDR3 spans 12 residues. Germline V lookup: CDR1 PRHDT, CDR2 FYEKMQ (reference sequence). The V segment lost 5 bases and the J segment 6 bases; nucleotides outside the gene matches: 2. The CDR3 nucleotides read TGTGCCAGCAGCCGGGACAGCGATACGCAGTATTTT. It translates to CASSRDSDTQYF.

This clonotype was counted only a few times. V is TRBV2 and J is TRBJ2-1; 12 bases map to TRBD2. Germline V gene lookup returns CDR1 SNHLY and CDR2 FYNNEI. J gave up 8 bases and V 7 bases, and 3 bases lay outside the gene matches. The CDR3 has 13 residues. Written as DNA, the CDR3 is TGTGCCAGCAATGGACTAGCGGGATATGAGCAGTTCTTC. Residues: CASNGLAGYEQFF.

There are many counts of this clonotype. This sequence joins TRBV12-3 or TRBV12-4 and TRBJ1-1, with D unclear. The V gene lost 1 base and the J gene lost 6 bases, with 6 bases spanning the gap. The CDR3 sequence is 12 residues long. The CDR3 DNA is TGTGCCAGCAGTTTAGTAGGGCCTGAAGCTTTCTTT. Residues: CASSLVGPEAFF.

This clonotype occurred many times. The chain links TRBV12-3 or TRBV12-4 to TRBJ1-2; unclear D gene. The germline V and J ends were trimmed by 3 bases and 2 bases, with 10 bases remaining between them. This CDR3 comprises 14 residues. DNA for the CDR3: TGTGCCAGCAGTTTTTCAGCCGGCAACTATGGCTACACCTTC. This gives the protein CASSFSAGNYGYTF.

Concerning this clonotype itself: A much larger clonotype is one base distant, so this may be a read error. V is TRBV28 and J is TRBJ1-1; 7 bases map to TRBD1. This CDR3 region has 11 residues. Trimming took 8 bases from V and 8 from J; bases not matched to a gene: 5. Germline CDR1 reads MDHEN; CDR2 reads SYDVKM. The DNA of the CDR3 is TGTGCCAGCGACAGGGTGGAGGAAGCTTTCTTT. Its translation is CASDRVEEAFF.

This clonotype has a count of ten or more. CDR3 in amino acids: CASSPTGSRGNEQFF. In nucleotides, the CDR3 is TGTGCCAGCTCACCAACGGGGAGTAGGGGGAATGAGCAGTTCTTC. The chain uses TRBV18 and TRBJ2-1; TRBD1 might be the D (6 bases). The germline CDR1 and CDR2 sequences are KGHSH and LQKENI. V was trimmed by 2 bases and J by 7 bases, leaving 15 bases between them. This CDR3 region has 15 residues.

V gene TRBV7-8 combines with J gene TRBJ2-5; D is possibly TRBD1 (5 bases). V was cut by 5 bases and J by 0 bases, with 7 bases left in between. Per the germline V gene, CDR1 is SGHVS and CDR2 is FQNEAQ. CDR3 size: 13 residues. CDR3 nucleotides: TGTGCCAGCAGCCCAGGGCACCAAGAGACCCAGTACTTC. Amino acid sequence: CASSPGHQETQYF.

CDR3 in amino acids: CASSYGASGGYEQYF. In DNA form, the CDR3 reads TGTGCCAGCAGTTACGGCGCTAGCGGGGGCTATGAGCAGTACTTC. This sequence joins TRBV6-5 and TRBJ2-7, with 10 bases that match TRBD2. The CDR3 runs 15 residues. The germline V gene has CDR1 MNHEY and CDR2 SVGAGI. V was clipped by 2 bases and J by 7 bases; unmatched bases: 8.

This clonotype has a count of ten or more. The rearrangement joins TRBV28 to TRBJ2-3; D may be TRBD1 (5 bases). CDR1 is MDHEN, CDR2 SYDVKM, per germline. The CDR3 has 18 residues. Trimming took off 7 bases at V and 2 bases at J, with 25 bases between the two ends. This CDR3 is CASTHLVRTSSYTDTQYF. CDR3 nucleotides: TGTGCCAGCACCCATCTCGTCCGGACAAGCTCTTACACAGATACGCAGTATTTT. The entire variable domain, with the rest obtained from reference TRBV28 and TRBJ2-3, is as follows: DVKVTQSSRYLVKRTGEKVFLECVQDMDHENMFWYRQDPGLGLRLIYFSYDVKMKEKGDIPEGYSVSREKKERFSLILESASTNQTSMYLCASTHLVRTSSYTDTQYFGPGTRLTVL.

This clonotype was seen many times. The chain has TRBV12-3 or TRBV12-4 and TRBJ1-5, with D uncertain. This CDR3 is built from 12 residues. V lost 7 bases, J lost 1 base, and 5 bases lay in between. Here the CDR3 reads CASTESNQPQHF. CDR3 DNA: TGTGCCAGCACAGAAAGCAATCAGCCCCAGCATTTT.

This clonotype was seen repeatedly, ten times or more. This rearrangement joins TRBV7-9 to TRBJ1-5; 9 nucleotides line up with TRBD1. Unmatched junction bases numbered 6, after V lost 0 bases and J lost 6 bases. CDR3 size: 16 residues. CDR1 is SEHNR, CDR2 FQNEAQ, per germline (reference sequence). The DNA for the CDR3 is TGTGCCAGCAGCTTAGCCCGGGACAGGGACTCTCAGCCCCAGCATTTT. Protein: CASSLARDRDSQPQHF.

The CDR3, as DNA: TGTGCCAGCCGCTACTCCACAGGGGCGCCATCTGCAACTAATGAAAAACTGTTTTTT. Amino acids: CASRYSTGAPSATNEKLFF. The V gene is TRBV28, the J gene TRBJ1-4; 7 bases are shared with TRBD1. The CDR3 is made up of 19 amino acids. CDR1 MDHEN and CDR2 SYDVKM come from the germline V gene. V trimming: 8 bases; J trimming: 0 bases; junction bases outside the gene matches: 18.

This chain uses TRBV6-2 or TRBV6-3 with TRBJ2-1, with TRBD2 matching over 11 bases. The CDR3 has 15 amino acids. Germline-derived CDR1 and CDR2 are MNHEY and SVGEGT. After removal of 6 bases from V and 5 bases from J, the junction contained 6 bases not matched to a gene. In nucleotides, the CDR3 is TGTGCCAGCAGACCCACTAGCGGGGGACACAATGAGCAGTTCTTC. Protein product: CASRPTSGGHNEQFF.

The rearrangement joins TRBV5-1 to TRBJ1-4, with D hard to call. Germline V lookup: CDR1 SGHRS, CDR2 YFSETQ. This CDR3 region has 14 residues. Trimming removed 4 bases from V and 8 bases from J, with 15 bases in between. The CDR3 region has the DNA TGCGCCAGCAGCCTTGATTCCGACAACGAAAAACTGTTTTTT. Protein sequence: CASSLDSDNEKLFF.

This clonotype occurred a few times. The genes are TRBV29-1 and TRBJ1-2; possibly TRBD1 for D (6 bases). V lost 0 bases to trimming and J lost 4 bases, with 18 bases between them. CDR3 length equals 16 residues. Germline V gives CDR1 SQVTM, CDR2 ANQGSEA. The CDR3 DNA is TGCAGCGTTGAAGATGTAGCGCAGGGGCGGAGCTATGGCTACACCTTC. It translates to CSVEDVAQGRSYGYTF.

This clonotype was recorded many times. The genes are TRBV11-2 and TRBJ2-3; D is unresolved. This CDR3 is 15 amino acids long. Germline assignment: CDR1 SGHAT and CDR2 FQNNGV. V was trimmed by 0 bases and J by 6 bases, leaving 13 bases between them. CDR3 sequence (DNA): TGTGCCAGCAGCTTAGATCTCCCAGTATCGGATACGCAGTATTTT. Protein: CASSLDLPVSDTQYF.

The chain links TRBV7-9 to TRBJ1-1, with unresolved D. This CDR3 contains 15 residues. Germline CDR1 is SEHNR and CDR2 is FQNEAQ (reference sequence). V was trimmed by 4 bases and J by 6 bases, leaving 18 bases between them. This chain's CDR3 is CASSSSLYFDSEAFF. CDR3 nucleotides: TGTGCCAGCAGCTCGTCCCTTTATTTTGACTCTGAAGCTTTCTTT.

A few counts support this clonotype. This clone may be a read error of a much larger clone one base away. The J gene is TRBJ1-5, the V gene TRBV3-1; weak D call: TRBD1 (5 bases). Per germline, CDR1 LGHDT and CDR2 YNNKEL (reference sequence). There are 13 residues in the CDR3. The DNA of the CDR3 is TGTACCAGCAGCGCCCAGGGAGGTCAGCCCCAGCATTTT. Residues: CTSSAQGGQPQHF.

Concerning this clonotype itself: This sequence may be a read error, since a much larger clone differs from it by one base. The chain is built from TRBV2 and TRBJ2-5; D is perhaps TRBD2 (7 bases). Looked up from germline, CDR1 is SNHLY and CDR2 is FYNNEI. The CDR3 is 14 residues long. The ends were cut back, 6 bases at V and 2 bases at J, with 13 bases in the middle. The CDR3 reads CASSKEGGQETQYF. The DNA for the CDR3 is TGTGCCAGCAGCAAAGAGGGGGGGCAAGAGACCCAGTACTTC. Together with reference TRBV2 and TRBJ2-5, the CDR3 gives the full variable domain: EPEVTQTPSHQVTQMGQEVILRCVPISNHLYFYWYRQILGQKVEFLVSFYNNEISEKSEIFDDQFSVERPDGSNFTLKIRSTKLEDSAMYFCASSKEGGQETQYFGPGTRLLVL.

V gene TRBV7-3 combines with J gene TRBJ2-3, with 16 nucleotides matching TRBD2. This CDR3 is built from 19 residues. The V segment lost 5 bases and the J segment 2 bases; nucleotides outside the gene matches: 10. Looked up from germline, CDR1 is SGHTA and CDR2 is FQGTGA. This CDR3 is CASSETGTSGGALTDTQYF. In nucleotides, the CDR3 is TGTGCCAGCAGCGAAACCGGGACTAGCGGGGGGGCCCTCACAGATACGCAGTATTTT. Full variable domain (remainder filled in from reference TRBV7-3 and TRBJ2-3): GAGVSQTPSNKVTEKGKYVELRCDPISGHTALYWYRQSLGQGPEFLIYFQGTGAADDSGLPNDRFFAVRPEGSVSTLKIQRTERGDSAVYLCASSETGTSGGALTDTQYFGPGTRLTVL.

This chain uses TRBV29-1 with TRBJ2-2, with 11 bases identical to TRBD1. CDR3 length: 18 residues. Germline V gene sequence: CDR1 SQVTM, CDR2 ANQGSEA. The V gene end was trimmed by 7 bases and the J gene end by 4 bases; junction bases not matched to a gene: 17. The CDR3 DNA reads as TGCAGCGCTCGCCGCCCCCTCCGGGACAGGGGGAGCACCGGGGAGCTGTTTTTT. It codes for CSARRPLRDRGSTGELFF.

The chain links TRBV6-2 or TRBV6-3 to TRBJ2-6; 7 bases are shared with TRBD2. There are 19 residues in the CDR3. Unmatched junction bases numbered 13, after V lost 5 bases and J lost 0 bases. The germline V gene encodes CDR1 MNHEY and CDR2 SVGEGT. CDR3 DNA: TGTGCCAGCAGTGCTCAGATGGGGGGAGGGCACTCTGGGGCCAACGTCCTGACTTTC. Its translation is CASSAQMGGGHSGANVLTF.

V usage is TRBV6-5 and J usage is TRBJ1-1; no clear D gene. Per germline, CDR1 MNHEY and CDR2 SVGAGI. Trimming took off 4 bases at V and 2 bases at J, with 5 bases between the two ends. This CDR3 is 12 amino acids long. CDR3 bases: TGTGCCAGCAGTTCCGACAACACTGAAGCTTTCTTT. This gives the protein CASSSDNTEAFF.

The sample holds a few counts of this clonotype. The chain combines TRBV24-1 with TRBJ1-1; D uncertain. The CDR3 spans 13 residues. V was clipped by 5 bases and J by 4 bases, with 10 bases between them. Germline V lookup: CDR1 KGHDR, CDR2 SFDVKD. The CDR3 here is CATSGLAGTEAFF. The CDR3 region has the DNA TGTGCCACCAGTGGGCTTGCCGGCACTGAAGCTTTCTTT.